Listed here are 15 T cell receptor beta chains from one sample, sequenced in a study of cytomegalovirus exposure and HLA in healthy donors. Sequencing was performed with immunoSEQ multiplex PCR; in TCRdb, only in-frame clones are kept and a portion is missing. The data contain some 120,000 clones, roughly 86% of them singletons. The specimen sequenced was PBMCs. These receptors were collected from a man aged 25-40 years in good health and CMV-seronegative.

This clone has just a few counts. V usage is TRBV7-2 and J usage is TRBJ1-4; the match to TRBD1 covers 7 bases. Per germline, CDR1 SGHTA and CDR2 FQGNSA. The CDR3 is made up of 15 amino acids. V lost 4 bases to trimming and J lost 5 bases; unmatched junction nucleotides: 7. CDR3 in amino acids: CASSWRGTENEKLFF. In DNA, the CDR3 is TGTGCCAGCAGCTGGCGCGGGACAGAGAATGAAAAACTGTTTTTT.

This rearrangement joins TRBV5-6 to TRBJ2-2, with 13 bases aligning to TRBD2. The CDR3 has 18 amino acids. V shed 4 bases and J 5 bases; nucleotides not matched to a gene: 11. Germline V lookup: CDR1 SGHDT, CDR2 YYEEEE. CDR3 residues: CASSGALAGGPWTGELFF. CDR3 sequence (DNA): TGTGCCAGCAGCGGGGCACTAGCGGGAGGGCCGTGGACCGGGGAGCTGTTTTTT.

In nucleotides, the CDR3 is TGTGCCAGCAGTTATGATACAGGGTCTCCCGCTGAAGCTTTCTTT. Residues: CASSYDTGSPAEAFF. The chain carries TRBV6-5 and TRBJ1-1; possibly TRBD1 for D (6 bases). CDR1 is MNHEY and CDR2 is SVGAGI in the germline V gene. This CDR3 has 15 amino acids. Deletions cut 3 bases from V and 6 bases from J, with 17 bases between.

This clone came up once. CDR3 amino acids: CASSQDRNYGYTF. CDR3 nucleotides: TGTGCCAGCAGCCAGGACAGGAACTATGGCTACACCTTC. The genes are TRBV5-8 and TRBJ1-2; TRBD1 matches at 7 bases. Germline trimming cut 4 bases from V and 2 bases from J; bases unmatched to any gene: 2. Germline CDR1 and CDR2: SGHTS and YDEGEE. The CDR3 spans 13 residues. The variable domain in full, with the rest retrieved from reference TRBV5-8 and TRBJ1-2, is EAGVTQSPTHLIKTRGQQATLRCSPISGHTSVYWYQQALGLGLQFLLWYDEGEERNRGNFPPRFSGRQFPNYSSELNVNALELEDSALYLCASSQDRNYGYTFGSGTRLTVV.

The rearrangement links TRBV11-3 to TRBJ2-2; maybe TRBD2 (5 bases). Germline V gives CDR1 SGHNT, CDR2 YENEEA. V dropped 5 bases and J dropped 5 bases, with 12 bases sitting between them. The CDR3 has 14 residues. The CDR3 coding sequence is TGTGCCAGCAGCCGTCGGACTGGGACCGGGGAGCTGTTTTTT. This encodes CASSRRTGTGELFF.

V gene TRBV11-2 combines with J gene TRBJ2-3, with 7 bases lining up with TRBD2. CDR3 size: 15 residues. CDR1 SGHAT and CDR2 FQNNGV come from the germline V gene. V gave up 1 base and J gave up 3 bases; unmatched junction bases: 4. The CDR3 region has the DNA TGTGCCAGCAGCTTAGCGGGAGGAAAAACAGATACGCAGTATTTT. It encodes CASSLAGGKTDTQYF. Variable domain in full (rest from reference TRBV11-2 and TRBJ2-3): EAGVAQSPRYKIIEKRQSVAFWCNPISGHATLYWYQQILGQGPKLLIQFQNNGVVDDSQLPKDRFSAERLKGVDSTLKIQPAKLEDSAVYLCASSLAGGKTDTQYFGPGTRLTVL.

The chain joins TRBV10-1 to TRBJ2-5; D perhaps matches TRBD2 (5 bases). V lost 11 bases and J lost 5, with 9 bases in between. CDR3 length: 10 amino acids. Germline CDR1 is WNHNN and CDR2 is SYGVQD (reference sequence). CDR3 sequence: CAGLAETQYF. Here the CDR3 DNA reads TGCGCCGGTTTAGCGGAGACCCAGTACTTC.

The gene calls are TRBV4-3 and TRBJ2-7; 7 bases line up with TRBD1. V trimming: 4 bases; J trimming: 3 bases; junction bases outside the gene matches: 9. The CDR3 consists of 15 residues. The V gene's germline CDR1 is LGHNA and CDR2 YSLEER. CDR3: CASSPGQDEFYEQYF. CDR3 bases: TGCGCCAGCAGCCCCGGACAGGACGAATTCTACGAGCAGTACTTC.

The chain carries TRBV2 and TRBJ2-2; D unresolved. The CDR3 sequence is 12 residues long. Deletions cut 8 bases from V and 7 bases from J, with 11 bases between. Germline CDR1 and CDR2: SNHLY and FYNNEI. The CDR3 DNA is TGTGCCAGCCTCCCGGGTGGCGGGGAGCTGTTTTTT. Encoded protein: CASLPGGGELFF.

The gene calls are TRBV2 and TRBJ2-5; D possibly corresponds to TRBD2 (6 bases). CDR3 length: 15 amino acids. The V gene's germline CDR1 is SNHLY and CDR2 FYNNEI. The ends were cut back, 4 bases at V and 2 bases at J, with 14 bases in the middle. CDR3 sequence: CASSVSGSFQETQYF. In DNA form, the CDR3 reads TGTGCCAGCAGTGTTAGCGGATCGTTTCAAGAGACCCAGTACTTC.

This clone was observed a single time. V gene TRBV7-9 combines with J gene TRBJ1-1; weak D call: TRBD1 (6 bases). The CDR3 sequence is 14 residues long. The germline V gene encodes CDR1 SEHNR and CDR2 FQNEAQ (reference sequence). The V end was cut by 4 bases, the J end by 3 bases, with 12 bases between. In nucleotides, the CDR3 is TGTGCCAGCAGCTCACCCACAGGGTACACTGAAGCTTTCTTT. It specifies CASSSPTGYTEAFF.

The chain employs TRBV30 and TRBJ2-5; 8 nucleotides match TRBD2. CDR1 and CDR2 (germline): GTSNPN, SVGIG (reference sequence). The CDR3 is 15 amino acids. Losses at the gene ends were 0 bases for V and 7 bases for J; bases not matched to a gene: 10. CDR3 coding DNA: TGTGCCTGGAGTGTAGCGTCTAGCGGGCGGGGGACCCAGTACTTC. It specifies CAWSVASSGRGTQYF.

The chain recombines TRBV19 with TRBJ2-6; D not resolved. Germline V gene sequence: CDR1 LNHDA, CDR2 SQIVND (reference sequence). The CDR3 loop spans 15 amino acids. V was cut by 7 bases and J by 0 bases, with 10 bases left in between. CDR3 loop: CASINGDSGANVLTF. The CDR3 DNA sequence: TGTGCCAGTATTAACGGAGACTCTGGGGCCAACGTCCTGACTTTC.

DNA for the CDR3: TGTGCCAGCAGCGAGGGACTAGCCCGAAACAATGAGCAGTTCTTC. This gives the protein CASSEGLARNNEQFF. The chain links TRBV9 to TRBJ2-1; 9 positions match TRBD2. The germline gives CDR1 SGDLS, CDR2 YYNGEE. V lost 3 bases, J lost 5 bases, and 6 bases stayed unmatched. The CDR3 sequence is 15 residues long.

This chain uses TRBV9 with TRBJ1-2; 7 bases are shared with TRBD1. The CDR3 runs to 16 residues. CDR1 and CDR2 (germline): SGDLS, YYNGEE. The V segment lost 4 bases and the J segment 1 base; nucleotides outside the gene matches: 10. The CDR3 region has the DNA TGTGCCAGCAGCCCCAGCCGGACAGGAGTTAACTATGGCTACACCTTC. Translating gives CASSPSRTGVNYGYTF. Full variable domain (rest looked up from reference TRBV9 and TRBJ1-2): DSGVTQTPKHLITATGQRVTLRCSPRSGDLSVYWYQQSLDQGLQFLIQYYNGEERAKGNILERFSAQQFPDLHSELNLSSLELGDSALYFCASSPSRTGVNYGYTFGSGTRLTVV.